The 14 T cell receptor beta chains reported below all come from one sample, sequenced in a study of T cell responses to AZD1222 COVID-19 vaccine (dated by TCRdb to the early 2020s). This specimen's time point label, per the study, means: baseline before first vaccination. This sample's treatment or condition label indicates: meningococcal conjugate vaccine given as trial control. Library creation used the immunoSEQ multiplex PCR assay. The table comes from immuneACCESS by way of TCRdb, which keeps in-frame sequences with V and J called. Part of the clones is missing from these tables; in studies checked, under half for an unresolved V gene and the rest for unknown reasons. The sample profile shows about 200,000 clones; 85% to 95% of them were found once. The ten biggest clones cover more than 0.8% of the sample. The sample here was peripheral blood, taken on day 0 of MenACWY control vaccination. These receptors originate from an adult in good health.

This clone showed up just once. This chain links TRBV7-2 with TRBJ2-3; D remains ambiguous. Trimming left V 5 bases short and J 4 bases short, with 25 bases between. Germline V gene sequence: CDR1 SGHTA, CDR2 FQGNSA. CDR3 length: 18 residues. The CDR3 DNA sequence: TGTGCCAGCAGCGTTTTCTGGGCATATAATCCCCTAGCAGATACGCAGTATTTT. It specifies CASSVFWAYNPLADTQYF.

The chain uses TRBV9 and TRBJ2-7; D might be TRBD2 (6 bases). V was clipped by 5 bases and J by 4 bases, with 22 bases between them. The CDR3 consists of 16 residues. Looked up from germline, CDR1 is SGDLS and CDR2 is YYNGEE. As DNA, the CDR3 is TGTGCCAGCAGTCCGAACCCCACTAGCTCTCGGTACGAGCAGTACTTC. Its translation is CASSPNPTSSRYEQYF.

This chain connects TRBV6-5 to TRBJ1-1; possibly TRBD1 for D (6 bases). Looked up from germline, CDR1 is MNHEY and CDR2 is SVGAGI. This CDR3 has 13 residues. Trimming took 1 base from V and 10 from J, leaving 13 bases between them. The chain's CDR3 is CASSYWSGHTAFF. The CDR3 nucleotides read TGTGCCAGCAGTTACTGGTCGGGACATACAGCTTTCTTT.

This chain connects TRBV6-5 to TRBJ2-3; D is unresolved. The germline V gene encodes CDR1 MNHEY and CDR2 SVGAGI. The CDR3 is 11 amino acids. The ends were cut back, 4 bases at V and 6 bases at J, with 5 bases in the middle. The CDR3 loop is CASSSLDTQYF. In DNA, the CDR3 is TGTGCCAGCAGTTCATTGGATACGCAGTATTTT.

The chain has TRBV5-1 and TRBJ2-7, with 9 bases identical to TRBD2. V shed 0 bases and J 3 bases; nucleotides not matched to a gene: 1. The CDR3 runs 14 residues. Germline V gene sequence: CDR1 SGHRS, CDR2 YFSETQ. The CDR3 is CASSLGGGVYEQYF. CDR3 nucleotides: TGCGCCAGCAGCTTGGGCGGGGGGGTCTACGAGCAGTACTTC.

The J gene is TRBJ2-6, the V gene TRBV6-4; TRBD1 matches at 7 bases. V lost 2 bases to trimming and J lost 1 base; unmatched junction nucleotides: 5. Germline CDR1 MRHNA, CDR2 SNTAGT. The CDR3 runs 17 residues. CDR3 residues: CASSDGTEPSGANVLTF. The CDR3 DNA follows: TGTGCCAGCAGTGACGGGACAGAACCTTCTGGGGCCAACGTCCTGACTTTC.

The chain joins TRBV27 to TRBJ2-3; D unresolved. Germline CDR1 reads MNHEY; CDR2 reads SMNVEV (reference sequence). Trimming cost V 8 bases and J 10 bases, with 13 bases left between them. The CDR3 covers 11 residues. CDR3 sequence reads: CASRTGWAQYF. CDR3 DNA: TGTGCCAGCCGTACTGGGTGGGCGCAGTATTTT.

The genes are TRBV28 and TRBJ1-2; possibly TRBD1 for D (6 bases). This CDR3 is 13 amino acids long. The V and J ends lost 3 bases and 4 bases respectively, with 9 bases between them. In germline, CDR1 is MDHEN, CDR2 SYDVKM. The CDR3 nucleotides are TGTGCCAGCAGTTTCGACAGGTTCTATGGCTACACCTTC. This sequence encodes CASSFDRFYGYTF.

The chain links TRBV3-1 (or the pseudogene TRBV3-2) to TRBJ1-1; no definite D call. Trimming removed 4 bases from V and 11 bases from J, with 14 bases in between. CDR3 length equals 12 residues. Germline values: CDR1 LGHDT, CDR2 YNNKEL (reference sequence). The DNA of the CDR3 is TGTGCCAGCAGCCCCGGTACCCGGCTGGCTTTCTTT. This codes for CASSPGTRLAFF.

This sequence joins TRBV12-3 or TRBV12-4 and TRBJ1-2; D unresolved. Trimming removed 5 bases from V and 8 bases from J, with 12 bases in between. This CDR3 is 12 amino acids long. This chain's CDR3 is CASSPSFRGYTF. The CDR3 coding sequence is TGTGCCAGCAGTCCCAGTTTCAGGGGCTACACCTTC.

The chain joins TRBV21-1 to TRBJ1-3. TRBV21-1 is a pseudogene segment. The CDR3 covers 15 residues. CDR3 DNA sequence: TGTGCCAGCAGCTCGCGGGGTACCTCTGGAAACACCATATATTTT. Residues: CASSSRGTSGNTIYF.

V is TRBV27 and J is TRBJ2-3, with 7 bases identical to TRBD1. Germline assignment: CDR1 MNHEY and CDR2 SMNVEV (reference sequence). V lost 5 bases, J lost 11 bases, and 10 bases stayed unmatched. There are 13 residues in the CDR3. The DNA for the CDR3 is TGTGCCAGCAGTCAACAGGGGCCGACAGTGCAGTATTTT. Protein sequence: CASSQQGPTVQYF.

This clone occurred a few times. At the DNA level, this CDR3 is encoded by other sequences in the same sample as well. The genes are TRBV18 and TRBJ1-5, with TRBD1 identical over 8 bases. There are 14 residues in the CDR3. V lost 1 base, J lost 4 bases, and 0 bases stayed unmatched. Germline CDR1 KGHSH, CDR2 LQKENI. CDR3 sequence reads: CASSPRQGNQPQHF. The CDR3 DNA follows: TGTGCCAGCTCACCACGACAGGGGAATCAGCCCCAGCATTTT.

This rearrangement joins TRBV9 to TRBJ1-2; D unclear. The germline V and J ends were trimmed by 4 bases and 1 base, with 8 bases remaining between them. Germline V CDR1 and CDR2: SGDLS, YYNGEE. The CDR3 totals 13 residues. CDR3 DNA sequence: TGTGCCAGCAGCACCCAGGTTAACTATGGCTACACCTTC. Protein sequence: CASSTQVNYGYTF.